This TCR beta chain was sequenced for a study of blood T cell repertoires in COVID-19. Overall study: Specimens from acute and convalescent COVID-19 originated in the United States, Italy and Spain.

Clones were read by immunoSEQ multiplex PCR, and TCRdb kept only the in-frame ones, dropping some. The table includes hundreds of thousands of clones, roughly nine tenths detected once. Germline lookup yields CDR1 SEHNR and CDR2 FQNEAQ (reference sequence). The length of the CDR3 is 15 residues. V was clipped by 5 bases and J by 4 bases; unmatched bases: 9. Across about two dozen US areas, participants ranged in age from roughly 18 to 89 years. Cohort allocation depended upon clinical history that participants reported. The study counted Cohort 3 donors as recovered given two negative PCRs, clearance, or symptom resolution.

The chain is built from TRBV7-9 and TRBJ2-7; 9 nucleotides match TRBD1. Sequencing was performed on PBMCs or T cells enriched from blood (not recorded which). This receptor was taken from a woman aged 18-29 years who had recovered from COVID-19. The CDR3 DNA follows: TGTGCCAGCAGCGCCCCTACAGGGGGCGCGTACGAGCAGTACTTC. Protein: CASSAPTGGAYEQYF.